This record concerns one T cell receptor beta chain sequence. Clones were sequenced by immunoSEQ multiplex PCR, and TCRdb holds only the in-frame ones, with some missing. In the table there are approximately 300,000 clones, approximately 89% of which are singletons. Membership in each cohort depended on participant-reported clinical history. Recovery among Cohort 3 donors was established by two negative PCRs, clearance, or symptom resolution. The data are from a study of blood T cell repertoires in COVID-19. Study summary: Donors in the United States, Italy and Spain gave samples during acute or convalescent COVID-19. T cells, B-cell-depleted T cells, or PBMCs supplied cDNA or gDNA.

This CDR3 has 15 residues. With 5 bases removed from V and 0 bases from J, the gap between germline ends came to 12 bases. Per the germline V gene, CDR1 is MDHEN and CDR2 is SYDVKM. This chain joins TRBV28 and TRBJ2-3; D perhaps matches TRBD2 (6 bases). This sequence originates from a woman aged 18-29 years who had recovered from COVID-19. Sequencing input: PBMCs or T cells enriched from blood (not recorded which). Here the CDR3 DNA reads TGTGCCAGCAGTCGGGGGTGGGGAAGCACAGATACGCAGTATTTT. Translation: CASSRGWGSTDTQYF.